The 13 T cell receptor beta chains listed next were all sequenced from one sample in a study of prognosis after radiotherapy for stage I lung cancer. Two-round multiplex PCR, the amplification method, yielded TCR beta CDR3 from genomic DNA. First-round PCR, the initial amplification, used primers specific to each TRBV and TRBJ gene. MiXCR was run by TCRdb on the multiplex PCR reads, yielding one entry per CDR3 protein. The sample includes roughly 30,000 distinct CDR3 sequences, around 38% of them seen just once. The input for sequencing was PBMCs, taken before or after stereotactic body radiation therapy (not recorded which). Every receptor here comes from a donor over 45 with non-small cell lung cancer.

This clonotype was seen many times. The chain is built from TRBV19 and TRBJ1-2; no reliable D call. Trimming removed 6 bases at V and 1 base at J, with 24 bases between. This CDR3 is built from 18 residues. Germline loops: CDR1 LNHDA, CDR2 SQIVND (reference sequence). Written as DNA, the CDR3 is TGTGCCAGTAGGAGATCCGGGCGCGACCTTTCTTTTAACTATGGCTACACCTTC. Encoded protein: CASRRSGRDLSFNYGYTF.

This clonotype came up many times. The genes are TRBV3-1 and TRBJ1-5; no clear D. This CDR3 has 15 residues. The germline gives CDR1 LGHDT, CDR2 YNNKEL (reference sequence). V lost 1 base to trimming and J lost 2 bases, with 9 bases between them. The chain's CDR3 is CASSQGGFGNQPQHF. CDR3 in DNA: TGTGCCAGCAGCCAAGGAGGGTTTGGCAATCAGCCCCAGCATTTT. The entire variable domain, with the rest obtained from reference TRBV3-1 and TRBJ1-5, is as follows: DTAVSQTPKYLVTQMGNDKSIKCEQNLGHDTMYWYKQDSKKFLKIMFSYNNKELIINETVPNRFSPKSPDKAHLNLHINSLELGDSAVYFCASSQGGFGNQPQHFGDGTRLSIL.

The rearrangement links TRBV6-4 to TRBJ2-3; D gene unclear. Germline V CDR1 and CDR2: MRHNA, SNTAGT. CDR3 size: 12 residues. With 9 bases removed from V and 5 bases from J, the gap between germline ends came to 12 bases. The CDR3 nucleotides read TGTGCCAGGTCGTACGCGGAAGATACGCAGTATTTT. Translation: CARSYAEDTQYF.

Worth noting for this clonotype: A read error may be the cause here, since a much bigger clone is one base away. The chain uses TRBV4-2 and TRBJ1-5, with D possibly TRBD1 on 6 matching bases. The CDR3 extends over 14 amino acids. Germline CDR1 LGHNA, CDR2 YNFKEQ. The CDR3 DNA sequence: TGTGCCAGCAGCCACCCCGGGGGCTATCAGCCCGAGCATTTT. Its translation is CASSHPGGYQPEHF.

This clonotype was detected many times. With a much larger clone just one base away, this may be a read error. V gene TRBV30 combines with J gene TRBJ2-7, with D hard to call. Trimming shortened V by 0 bases and J by 8 bases, and 17 bases separated the two germline ends. CDR1 is GTSNPN and CDR2 is SVGIG in the germline V gene (reference sequence). The CDR3 contains 14 residues. The CDR3, as DNA: TGTGCCTGGAGTGTTGATGATTCCCGAGGCAAGCAGTACTTC. The encoded protein is CAWSVDDSRGKQYF.

V usage is TRBV3-1 and J usage is TRBJ2-1, with 7 bases that match TRBD1. The germline V gene has CDR1 LGHDT and CDR2 YNNKEL (reference sequence). The CDR3 contains 14 residues. After removal of 3 bases from V and 7 bases from J, the junction contained 6 bases not matched to a gene. This CDR3 reads CASSQDSQGNEQFF. CDR3 bases: TGTGCCAGCAGCCAGGACTCACAGGGGAATGAGCAGTTCTTC.

This clonotype was picked up many times. The chain has TRBV19 and TRBJ2-6, with TRBD1 as a possible D gene (6 bases). The V gene lost 6 bases and the J gene lost 2 bases, with 14 bases spanning the gap. CDR3 length: 16 amino acids. The germline gives CDR1 LNHDA, CDR2 SQIVND (reference sequence). CDR3 protein: CASRPTTGTGANVLTF. DNA of the CDR3: TGTGCCAGTAGACCTACCACAGGGACTGGGGCCAACGTCCTGACTTTC.

This clonotype was recorded many times. The CDR3 DNA reads TGCAGTGCTAGTGGGTTCTTGGACACCAATCAGCCCCAGCATTTT. Protein: CSASGFLDTNQPQHF. J is TRBJ1-5 and V is TRBV20-1, with a possible D match to TRBD1 (5 bases). The ends were cut back, 3 bases at V and 3 bases at J, with 15 bases in the middle. The length of the CDR3 is 15 residues. Germline V gives CDR1 DFQATT, CDR2 SNEGSKA (reference sequence).

This clonotype was found many times. V gene TRBV24-1 combines with J gene TRBJ1-6; TRBD1 matches 8 bases. CDR1 is KGHDR, CDR2 SFDVKD, per germline. After removal of 10 bases from V and 0 bases from J, the junction contained 10 bases not matched to a gene. The CDR3 has 17 amino acids. CDR3 bases: TGTGCCACTCCGGGACAGGAACCCTCCTCCTATAATTCACCCCTCCACTTT. Translation gives CATPGQEPSSYNSPLHF.

The rearrangement joins TRBV20-1 to TRBJ2-7, with D uncertain. V lost 0 bases to trimming and J lost 4 bases, with 13 bases between them. Germline V lookup: CDR1 DFQATT, CDR2 SNEGSKA (reference sequence). CDR3 length: 14 residues. The CDR3 here is CSARDPRASYEQYF. Here the CDR3 DNA reads TGCAGTGCTAGAGATCCTCGGGCCTCATACGAGCAGTACTTC.

This clonotype was seen repeatedly, ten times or more. V and J are TRBV6-1 and TRBJ2-7; 8 bases agree with TRBD1. The V and J ends lost 6 bases and 5 bases, in that order; junction bases with no gene match: 12. The CDR3 is 15 amino acids. Germline assignment: CDR1 MNHNS and CDR2 SASEGT. CDR3 DNA: TGTGCCAGCAGAGTCACCGGGACAGGTCGCGACGAGCAGTACTTC. Its protein product is CASRVTGTGRDEQYF.

This clonotype is labeled medium-sized. The chain joins TRBV6-1 to TRBJ2-7; either TRBD1 or TRBD2 may fit D (6 bases each). The length of the CDR3 is 15 residues. Trimming took 3 bases from V and 4 from J, leaving 16 bases between them. Germline CDR1 is MNHNS and CDR2 is SASEGT. This CDR3 reads CASSEGGRGSYEQYF. The CDR3 DNA reads as TGTGCCAGCAGTGAGGGAGGCAGGGGAAGTTACGAGCAGTACTTC.

There are many counts of this clonotype. The gene calls are TRBV6-5 and TRBJ2-5; TRBD2 matches at 7 bases. J gave up 2 bases and V 0 bases, and 9 bases lay outside the gene matches. This CDR3 contains 17 residues. Germline V CDR1 and CDR2: MNHEY, SVGAGI. CDR3 bases: TGTGCCAGCAGTTACTCGTACACGGGGGGACCGCAAGAGACCCAGTACTTC. Translating gives CASSYSYTGGPQETQYF.